Listed below are T cell receptor beta chains from one sample, sequenced in a study of Ad26.COV2.S vaccination and SARS-CoV-2 variants. Clones were sequenced by immunoSEQ multiplex PCR, and TCRdb holds only the in-frame ones, with some missing. This repertoire shows around 400,000 clones, 75% to 90% found once; its top ten account for around 1.8%. The sequencing used peripheral blood, collected in a trial of Ad26.COV2.S vaccine versus placebo. The receptors come from a person between 18 and 60 years old who received the Ad26.COV2.S COVID-19 vaccine or a placebo. The CDR3 runs from the conserved cysteine through the conserved F or W. Each record gives: D gene, CDR3 length, clone size, J gene, V gene, CDR3 protein, CDR3 DNA. A D gene is named only where the DNA matches it firmly. The size field is filled for only some rows; it gives once, few, many or a size class.

TRBD1	15	.	TRBJ1-6	TRBV5-8	CASSLWDRELSPLHF	TGTGCCAGCAGCTTATGGGACAGGGAGCTGTCACCCCTCCACTTT
.	14	.	TRBJ1-2	TRBV27	CASSRRRDGGGYTF	TGTGCCAGCAGTCGCCGACGGGATGGTGGTGGCTACACCTTC
TRBD1	16	.	TRBJ2-3	TRBV10-2	CASSEVQGAFTDTQYF	TGCGCCAGCAGTGAAGTGCAGGGGGCCTTCACAGATACGCAGTATTTT
.	11	.	TRBJ1-1	TRBV7-2	CASSLDTEAFF	TGTGCCAGCAGCTTAGACACTGAAGCTTTCTTT
.	16	.	TRBJ2-7	TRBV10-3	CAISVGGGVSSYEQYF	TGTGCCATCAGTGTAGGAGGGGGGGTGAGCTCCTACGAGCAGTACTTC
TRBD1	16	.	TRBJ1-5	TRBV12-5	CASGLWTGGLDQPQHF	TGTGCTAGTGGTTTATGGACAGGGGGGCTCGATCAGCCCCAGCATTTT
.	15	.	TRBJ2-2	TRBV11-1	CASRRENTWTGELFF	TGTGCCAGCAGGAGGGAGAACACTTGGACCGGGGAGCTGTTTTTT
.	16	.	TRBJ2-7	TRBV28	CASSSSTGTDVFEQYF	TGTGCCAGCAGTTCCTCCACCGGGACGGATGTCTTTGAGCAGTACTTC
.	13	.	TRBJ2-2	TRBV5-6	CASSSGVTGELFF	TGTGCCAGCAGCTCAGGGGTCACCGGGGAGCTGTTTTTT
.	16	.	TRBJ1-3	TRBV7-2	CASSLSLRGSRNTIYF	TGTGCCAGCAGCTTATCCCTACGTGGTAGCCGAAACACCATATATTTT
.	14	.	TRBJ1-2	TRBV5-1	CASSLAGTDYGYTF	TGCGCCAGCAGCTTGGCCGGCACGGACTATGGCTACACCTTC
.	12	.	TRBJ2-2	TRBV7-6	CASSPNTGELFF	TGTGCCAGCAGCCCGAACACCGGGGAGCTGTTTTTT
.	15	.	TRBJ1-4	TRBV5-1	CASTLSQATNEKLFF	TGCGCCAGCACTTTATCCCAAGCAACTAATGAAAAACTGTTTTTT
TRBD2	18	.	TRBJ2-1	TRBV4-1	CASSHGGLALSSYNEQFF	TGCGCCAGCAGCCATGGGGGACTAGCCTTGAGCTCCTACAATGAGCAGTTCTTC
.	12	.	TRBJ1-6	TRBV18	CASSPPNSPLHF	TGTGCCAGCTCACCACCTAATTCACCCCTCCACTTT
TRBD2	15	.	TRBJ2-1	TRBV12-5	CASGSGLAGGNEQFF	TGTGCTAGTGGTTCGGGACTAGCGGGAGGGAATGAGCAGTTCTTC
TRBD1	14	.	TRBJ2-1	TRBV30	CAWHHGQGDNEQFF	TGTGCCTGGCACCATGGACAGGGGGACAATGAGCAGTTCTTC
TRBD1	15	.	TRBJ2-7	TRBV5-6	CASSLPPGTAYEQYF	TGTGCCAGCAGCCTCCCGCCTGGGACAGCCTACGAGCAGTACTTC
.	13	.	TRBJ1-1	TRBV19	CASSASRSSEAFF	TGTGCCAGTAGCGCGAGTCGCTCTAGTGAAGCTTTCTTT
.	13	once	TRBJ2-1	TRBV13	CASREGSYNEQFF	TGTGCCAGCAGGGAGGGATCCTACAATGAGCAGTTCTTC
.	14	.	TRBJ1-2	TRBV6-2/TRBV6-3	CASSFDSANYGYTF	TGTGCCAGCAGTTTCGACAGCGCTAACTATGGCTACACCTTC
.	15	.	TRBJ2-7	TRBV11-2	CASSLGVSPSYEQYF	TGTGCCAGCAGCTTAGGTGTCAGTCCCTCCTACGAGCAGTACTTC
TRBD2	17	.	TRBJ2-7	TRBV10-3	CAISEPTSGPRTYEQYF	TGTGCCATCAGTGAGCCAACTAGCGGCCCCCGTACCTACGAGCAGTACTTC
TRBD1	16	.	TRBJ1-1	TRBV19	CASSQPGQKRYTEAFF	TGTGCCAGTAGTCAACCGGGACAGAAGAGGTACACTGAAGCTTTCTTT
.	15	.	TRBJ2-3	TRBV6-1	CASSEGVATTDTQYF	TGTGCCAGCAGTGAAGGCGTCGCGACCACAGATACGCAGTATTTT
.	13	.	TRBJ2-2	TRBV28	CASSLARTGELFF	TGTGCCAGCAGTTTAGCTAGGACCGGGGAGCTGTTTTTT
TRBD1	14	once	TRBJ1-2	TRBV5-4	CASSYRGQSYGYTF	TGTGCCAGCAGCTACAGGGGGCAGAGCTATGGCTACACCTTC
.	13	.	TRBJ1-2	TRBV6-5	CASRMDRGHGYTF	TGTGCCAGCAGGATGGACCGCGGACATGGCTACACCTTC
.	12	once	TRBJ2-3	TRBV2	CASTQGGNTQYF	TGTGCCAGCACCCAGGGGGGAAATACGCAGTATTTT
.	17	.	TRBJ1-5	TRBV7-2	CASSPPGHPYSNQPQHF	TGTGCCAGCAGCCCTCCGGGACACCCGTATAGCAATCAGCCCCAGCATTTT
.	15	.	TRBJ1-1	TRBV13	CASSSSGLGYTEAFF	TGTGCCAGCAGCTCCTCAGGGTTGGGGTACACTGAAGCTTTCTTT
.	17	.	TRBJ2-7	TRBV4-1	CASSQDSSSGGPYEQYF	TGCGCCAGCAGCCAAGATAGTTCATCCGGGGGACCTTACGAGCAGTACTTC
TRBD1	14	.	TRBJ1-2	TRBV7-2	CASSSTQGAYGYTF	TGTGCCAGCAGCTCCACCCAGGGGGCGTATGGCTACACCTTC
TRBD1	14	.	TRBJ1-2	TRBV7-3	CASSPGTADYGYTF	TGTGCCAGCAGCCCGGGGACAGCCGATTATGGCTACACCTTC
TRBD2	15	.	TRBJ2-7	TRBV10-1	CASRGLAVYSYEQYF	TGCGCCAGCAGGGGACTAGCGGTGTACTCCTACGAGCAGTACTTC
TRBD1	15	.	TRBJ2-7	TRBV3-1/TRBV3-2	CASSQEGTAAYEQYF	TGTGCCAGCAGCCAAGAAGGGACAGCTGCCTACGAGCAGTACTTC
.	14	.	TRBJ2-3	TRBV6-5	CASSYRESRDTQYF	TGTGCCAGCAGTTACAGGGAGAGTAGAGATACGCAGTATTTT
.	14	.	TRBJ2-5	TRBV5-1	CASSLAPGVETQYF	TGCGCCAGCAGCTTGGCCCCGGGAGTGGAGACCCAGTACTTC
.	13	.	TRBJ2-1	TRBV12-3/TRBV12-4	CASSLSRDHEQFF	TGTGCCAGCAGTTTGTCCAGGGATCATGAGCAGTTCTTC
.	13	once	TRBJ1-2	TRBV5-4	CASSRTDNYGYTF	TGTGCCAGCAGCCGGACAGATAACTATGGCTACACCTTC
TRBD1	15	.	TRBJ1-1	TRBV7-9	CASSSSDRAGTEAFF	TGTGCCAGCAGCTCATCGGACAGGGCGGGCACTGAAGCTTTCTTT
.	14	.	TRBJ2-3	TRBV5-1	CASRSGLRTDTQYF	TGCGCCAGCAGATCCGGGCTACGCACAGATACGCAGTATTTT
.	17	.	TRBJ2-2	TRBV11-3	CASSQTVDSTNTGELFF	TGTGCCAGCAGCCAAACCGTAGACAGCACGAACACCGGGGAGCTGTTTTTT
TRBD2	14	.	TRBJ2-1	TRBV10-2	CASSETGGPWEQFF	TGCGCCAGCAGTGAGACGGGAGGGCCATGGGAGCAGTTCTTC
TRBD2	15	once	TRBJ2-3	TRBV11-2	CASSQGLAGTDTQYF	TGTGCCAGCAGCCAGGGACTAGCGGGCACAGATACGCAGTATTTT
TRBD2	17	.	TRBJ2-2	TRBV27	CASSSSLLAGVGGELFF	TGTGCCAGCAGTTCTTCCTTGCTAGCGGGAGTGGGCGGGGAGCTGTTTTTT
TRBD2	14	.	TRBJ2-1	TRBV18	CASSRLAGGHEQFF	TGTGCCAGCTCACGACTAGCGGGAGGTCATGAGCAGTTCTTC
TRBD1	13	.	TRBJ2-1	TRBV7-9	CASSPRQGGEQFF	TGTGCCAGCAGCCCGCGACAGGGGGGTGAGCAGTTCTTC
.	13	once	TRBJ2-2	TRBV28	CASRPGITGELFF	TGTGCCAGCAGACCGGGGATTACCGGGGAGCTGTTTTTT
TRBD2	15	.	TRBJ2-7	TRBV19	CASRERAGASYEQYF	TGTGCCAGTAGAGAAAGGGCGGGAGCCAGCTACGAGCAGTACTTC
.	12	.	TRBJ2-1	TRBV7-8	CASSSNYNEQFF	TGTGCCAGCAGCTCCAACTACAATGAGCAGTTCTTC
TRBD2	17	.	TRBJ2-3	TRBV9	CASSSRLGTSWPDTQYF	TGTGCCAGCAGCTCCCGACTCGGGACTAGCTGGCCAGATACGCAGTATTTT
.	11	.	TRBJ1-5	TRBV6-1	CASSDNQPQHF	TGTGCCAGCAGTGATAATCAGCCCCAGCATTTT
.	15	.	TRBJ2-5	TRBV4-2	CASSQTGESQETQYF	TGTGCCAGCAGCCAAACGGGAGAGAGCCAAGAGACCCAGTACTTC
TRBD1	18	.	TRBJ1-6	TRBV5-1	CASSSTPGQGRASSPLHF	TGCGCCAGCAGCTCTACCCCGGGACAGGGTAGAGCCTCTTCACCCCTCCACTTT
TRBD1	16	.	TRBJ2-1	TRBV28	CASSSSGQGRTNEQFF	TGTGCCAGCAGTTCATCAGGACAGGGGAGAACCAATGAGCAGTTCTTC
TRBD2	14	.	TRBJ2-1	TRBV19	CASNLAVLGNEQFF	TGTGCCAGTAACCTAGCGGTACTGGGCAATGAGCAGTTCTTC
.	14	.	TRBJ1-5	TRBV2	CARGGPSTDQPQHF	TGTGCCAGGGGGGGGCCCTCCACGGATCAGCCCCAGCATTTT
.	14	.	TRBJ2-1	TRBV11-2	CASSFRDPYNEQFF	TGTGCCAGCAGCTTTAGGGACCCCTACAATGAGCAGTTCTTC